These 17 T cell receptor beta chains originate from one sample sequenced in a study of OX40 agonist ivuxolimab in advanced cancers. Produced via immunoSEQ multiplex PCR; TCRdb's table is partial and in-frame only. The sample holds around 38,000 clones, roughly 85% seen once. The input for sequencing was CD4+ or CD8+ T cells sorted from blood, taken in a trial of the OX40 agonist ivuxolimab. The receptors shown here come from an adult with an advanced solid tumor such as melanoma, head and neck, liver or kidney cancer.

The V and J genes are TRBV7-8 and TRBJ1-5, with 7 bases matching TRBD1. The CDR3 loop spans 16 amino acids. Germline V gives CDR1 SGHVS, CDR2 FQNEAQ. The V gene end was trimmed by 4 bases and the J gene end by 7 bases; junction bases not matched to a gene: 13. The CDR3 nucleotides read TGTGCCAGCAGCTCCCATTTGGCTTCAGGGGGGCAGCCCCAGCATTTT. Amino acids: CASSSHLASGGQPQHF. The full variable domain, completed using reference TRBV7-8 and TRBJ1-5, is GAGVSQSPRYKVAKRGQDVALRCDPISGHVSLFWYQQALGQGPEFLTYFQNEAQLDKSGLPSDRFFAERPEGSVSTLKIQRTQQEDSAVYLCASSSHLASGGQPQHFGDGTRLSIL.

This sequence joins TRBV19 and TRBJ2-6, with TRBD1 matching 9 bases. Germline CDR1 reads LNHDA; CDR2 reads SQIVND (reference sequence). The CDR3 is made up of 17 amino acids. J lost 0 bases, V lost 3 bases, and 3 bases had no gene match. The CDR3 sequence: CASSMTGGRSGANVLTF. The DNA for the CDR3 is TGTGCCAGTAGTATGACAGGGGGACGCTCTGGGGCCAACGTCCTGACTTTC.

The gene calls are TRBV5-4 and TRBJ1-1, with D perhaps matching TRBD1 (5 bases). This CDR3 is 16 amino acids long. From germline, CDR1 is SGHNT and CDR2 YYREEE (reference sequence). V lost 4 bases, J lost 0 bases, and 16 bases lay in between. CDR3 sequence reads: CASSRGGGIVNTEAFF. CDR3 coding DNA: TGTGCCAGCAGCCGCGGGGGGGGTATCGTGAACACTGAAGCTTTCTTT.

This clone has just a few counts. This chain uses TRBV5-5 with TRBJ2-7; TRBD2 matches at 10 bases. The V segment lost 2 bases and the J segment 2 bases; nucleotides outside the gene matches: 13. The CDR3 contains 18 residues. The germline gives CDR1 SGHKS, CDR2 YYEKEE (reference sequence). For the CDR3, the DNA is TGTGCCAGCAGCTTTCGAGATCCAGCGGGAGGGCCTACCTACGAGCAGTACTTC. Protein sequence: CASSFRDPAGGPTYEQYF.

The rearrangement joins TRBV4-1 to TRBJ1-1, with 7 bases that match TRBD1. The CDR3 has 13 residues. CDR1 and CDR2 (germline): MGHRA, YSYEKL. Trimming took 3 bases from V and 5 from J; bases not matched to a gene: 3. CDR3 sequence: CASSQNRGTEAFF. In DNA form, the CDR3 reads TGCGCCAGCAGCCAGAACAGGGGAACTGAAGCTTTCTTT.

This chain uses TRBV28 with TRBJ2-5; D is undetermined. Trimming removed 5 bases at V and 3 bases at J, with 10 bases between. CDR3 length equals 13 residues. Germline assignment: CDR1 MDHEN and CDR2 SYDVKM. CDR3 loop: CASSPLGEETQYF. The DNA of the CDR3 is TGTGCCAGCAGTCCCCTCGGCGAAGAGACCCAGTACTTC.

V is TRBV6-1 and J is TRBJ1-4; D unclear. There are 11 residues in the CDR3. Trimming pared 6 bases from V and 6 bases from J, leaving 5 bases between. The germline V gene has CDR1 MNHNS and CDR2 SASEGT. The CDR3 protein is CASRIDEKLFF. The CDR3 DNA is TGTGCCAGCAGAATCGATGAAAAACTGTTTTTT.

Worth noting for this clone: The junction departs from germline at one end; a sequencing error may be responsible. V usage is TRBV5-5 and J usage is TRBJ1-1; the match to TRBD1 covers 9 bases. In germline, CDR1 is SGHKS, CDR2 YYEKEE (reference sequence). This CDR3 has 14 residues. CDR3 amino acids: CASSLRQGGTEAFF. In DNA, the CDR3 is TGCGCCAGCAGCCTTCGACAGGGGGGGACTGAAGCTTTCTTT.

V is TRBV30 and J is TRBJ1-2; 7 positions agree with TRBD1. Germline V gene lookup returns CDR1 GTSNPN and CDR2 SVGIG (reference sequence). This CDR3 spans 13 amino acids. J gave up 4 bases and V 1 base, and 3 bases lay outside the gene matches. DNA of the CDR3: TGTGCCTGGAGTGGGACAGGTCTCTATGGCTACACCTTC. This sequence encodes CAWSGTGLYGYTF.

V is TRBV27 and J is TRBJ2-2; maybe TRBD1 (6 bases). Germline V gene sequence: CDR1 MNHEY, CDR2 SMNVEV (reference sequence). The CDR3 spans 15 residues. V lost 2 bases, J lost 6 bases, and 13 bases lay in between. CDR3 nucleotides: TGTGCCAGCAGTTTACAATCACAGGGTCCCGGGGAGCTGTTTTTT. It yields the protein CASSLQSQGPGELFF.

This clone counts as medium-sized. The CDR3 nucleotides read TGTGCCAGTAGTCCGTCAACTAGCCTTGGCGAGCAGTACTTC. It yields the protein CASSPSTSLGEQYF. This sequence joins TRBV19 and TRBJ2-7; TRBD2 might be the D (6 bases). Germline values: CDR1 LNHDA, CDR2 SQIVND (reference sequence). This CDR3 has 14 residues. V was pared by 5 bases and J by 6 bases, with 17 bases between.

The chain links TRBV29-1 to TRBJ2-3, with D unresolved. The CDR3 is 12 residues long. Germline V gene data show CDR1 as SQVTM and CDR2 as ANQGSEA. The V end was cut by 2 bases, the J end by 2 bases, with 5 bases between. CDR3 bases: TGCAGCGTTGAACTCTCCACAGATACGCAGTATTTT. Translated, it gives CSVELSTDTQYF.

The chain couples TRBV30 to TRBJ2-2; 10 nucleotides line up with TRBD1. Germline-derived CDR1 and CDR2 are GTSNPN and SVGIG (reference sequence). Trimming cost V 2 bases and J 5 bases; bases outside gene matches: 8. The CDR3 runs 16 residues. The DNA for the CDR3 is TGTGCCTGGAGTCCCGCGACAGGGGGCAGGACCGGGGAGCTGTTTTTT. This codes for CAWSPATGGRTGELFF.

CDR3 sequence reads: CASSLAQGTGYTF. The DNA for the CDR3 is TGCGCCAGCAGCTTGGCACAGGGAACTGGCTACACCTTC. The J gene is TRBJ1-2, the V gene TRBV5-1, with D perhaps TRBD1 (6 bases). V was shortened by 0 bases and J by 7 bases, with 10 bases between the two germline ends. CDR1 and CDR2 from the germline V gene are SGHRS and YFSETQ. The CDR3 is 13 amino acids.

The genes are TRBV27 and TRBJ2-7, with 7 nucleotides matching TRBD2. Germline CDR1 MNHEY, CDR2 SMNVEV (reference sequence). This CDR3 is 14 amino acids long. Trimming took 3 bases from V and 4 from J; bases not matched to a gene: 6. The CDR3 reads CASSFGDYLYEQYF. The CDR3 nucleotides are TGTGCCAGCAGTTTCGGGGACTATCTTTACGAGCAGTACTTC.

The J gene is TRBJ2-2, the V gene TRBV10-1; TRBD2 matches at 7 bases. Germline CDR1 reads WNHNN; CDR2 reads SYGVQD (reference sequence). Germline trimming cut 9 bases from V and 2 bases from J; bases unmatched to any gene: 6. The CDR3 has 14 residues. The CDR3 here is CARAGVLNTGELFF. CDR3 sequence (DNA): TGCGCCAGGGCGGGGGTGCTAAACACCGGGGAGCTGTTTTTT.

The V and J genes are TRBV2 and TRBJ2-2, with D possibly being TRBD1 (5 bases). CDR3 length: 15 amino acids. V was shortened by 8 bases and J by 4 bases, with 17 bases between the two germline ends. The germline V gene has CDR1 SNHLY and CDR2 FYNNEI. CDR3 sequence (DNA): TGTGCCAGCCTGGTAGGACAAACCTTCACCGGGGAGCTGTTTTTT. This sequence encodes CASLVGQTFTGELFF.